This TCR beta chain is from a study of shared clonotypes between healthy human individuals. Study context: Researchers assigned three CD4 naive, three CD4 memory, two CD8 naive and one CD8 memory plate to each donor.

There are a few counts of this clone. Recent acute infections and vaccinations were absent in the healthy HIV-negative adult donors. This CDR3 comprises 14 residues. V was trimmed by 5 bases and J by 2 bases, leaving 10 bases between them. Germline V CDR1 and CDR2: SNHLY, FYNNEI. TCRdb's copy holds only in-frame clones and misses some; the assay was immunoSEQ multiplex PCR. The sample has 2,100,000 or so clones; nearly 97% are singletons. This rearrangement joins TRBV2 to TRBJ1-5; tentatively, D is TRBD1 (6 bases). The sample consisted of naive CD4+ T cells sorted from blood. The subset denotes: CD45RA+ positively selected. The TCR comes from a man aged 18-30 years in good health. The DNA for the CDR3 is TGTGCCAGCAGTACAGGGTCTGGCAATCAGCCCCAGCATTTT. As protein: CASSTGSGNQPQHF.